This T cell receptor beta chain was documented in a study of T-cell memory formation after mild COVID-19. TCR alpha and TCR beta cDNA libraries carrying sample barcodes and UMIs were produced by 5'RACE using constant-segment primers. Each CDR3 protein gets one entry after TCRdb re-called the 5' RACE reads with MiXCR. The sample lists about 110,000 distinct CDR3 sequences, 15% to 20% occurring once. General study results and limits: Clones contracting across day 15 to 85 had a balanced CD4/CD8 profile; later expanding clones leaned CD4+.

V lost 3 bases, J lost 2 bases, and 21 bases lay in between. The germline V gene has CDR1 SGHVS and CDR2 FQNEAQ. The CDR3 extends over 18 amino acids. Comment on this clonotype: Its antigen is unknown.

This receptor was obtained from a man aged 18 to 29 who had mild COVID-19 (a few samples of this study predate the infection). Cell type and time point are not known. Sequenced material: PBMCs or a T cell subset sorted from them (not recorded which). The chain joins TRBV7-8 to TRBJ2-3; D could derive from TRBD1 or TRBD2 (5 bases each). Here the CDR3 DNA reads TGTGCCAGCAGCTTGAGGGGAGCGAGGGCACCCCCCACAGATACGCAGTATTTT. As protein: CASSLRGARAPPTDTQYF.